Each of the 16 T cell receptor beta chains below was sequenced from the same sample in a study of human T cells and chemical hapten exposure. The time point is: patch test 2, 6 weeks after DPC sensitization. The treatment denotes: therapeutic diphenylcyclopropenone sensitization with weekly scalp DPC. One entry per CDR3 protein, called by TCRdb with MiXCR from the RACE reads. The table shows 360,000 or so distinct CDR3 sequences, with over 6% occurring only once. The sequenced sample was whole blood, obtained in connection with sensitization to the hapten diphenylcyclopropenone (DPC). These receptors originate from a woman younger than 30 with alopecia areata. Some clones in this sample may be carry-over from other donors' samples.

Many counts were recorded for this clonotype. V usage is TRBV6-6 and J usage is TRBJ2-3, with D perhaps matching TRBD2 (6 bases). Trimming left V 8 bases short and J 1 base short, with 10 bases between. Germline V gives CDR1 MNHNY, CDR2 SVGAGI (reference sequence). The CDR3 is 13 residues long. CDR3 sequence reads: CASVERGTDTQYF. For the CDR3, the DNA is TGTGCCAGCGTCGAGCGGGGCACAGATACGCAGTATTTT.

The J gene is TRBJ2-1, the V gene TRBV10-3; 14 bases agree with TRBD2. After removal of 6 bases from V and 4 bases from J, the junction contained 5 bases not matched to a gene. This CDR3 contains 16 residues. Germline-derived CDR1 and CDR2 are ENHRY and SYGVKD. CDR3 bases: TGTGCCATCAGCCCTAGGACTAGCGGGGGGTACAATGAGCAGTTCTTC. Encoded protein: CAISPRTSGGYNEQFF.

This clonotype was picked up a small number of times. This sequence joins TRBV3-1 and TRBJ1-1; no reliable D call. The V end was cut by 1 base, the J end by 1 base, with 7 bases between. Germline V CDR1 and CDR2: LGHDT, YNNKEL (reference sequence). The length of the CDR3 is 14 residues. For the CDR3, the DNA is TGTGCCAGCAGCCAAGTGGAAGCGAACACTGAAGCTTTCTTT. It translates to CASSQVEANTEAFF. The full variable domain, its missing parts supplied by reference TRBV3-1 and TRBJ1-1, is DTAVSQTPKYLVTQMGNDKSIKCEQNLGHDTMYWYKQDSKKFLKIMFSYNNKELIINETVPNRFSPKSPDKAHLNLHINSLELGDSAVYFCASSQVEANTEAFFGQGTRLTVV.

The chain combines TRBV4-3 with TRBJ1-2; 11 bases line up with TRBD1. V lost 2 bases and J lost 4; bases outside the gene matches: 6. CDR3 length equals 16 residues. CDR1 LGHNA and CDR2 YSLEER come from the germline V gene. DNA of the CDR3: TGCGCCAGCAGCCAATTGGGACAGGGGGGAATCTATGGCTACACCTTC. Translating gives CASSQLGQGGIYGYTF.

This clonotype was detected many times. V and J are TRBV5-5 and TRBJ1-5; D unclear. The CDR3 contains 14 residues. Trimming stripped 2 bases from V and 0 bases from J, with 6 bases between. Germline values: CDR1 SGHKS, CDR2 YYEKEE (reference sequence). CDR3 DNA: TGTGCCAGCAGCTTATACGGTAGCAATCAGCCCCAGCATTTT. It translates to CASSLYGSNQPQHF.

CDR3 bases: TGTGCCATTGCAGGGGGAATGGACACCGGGGAGCTGTTTTTT. Translation gives CAIAGGMDTGELFF. V gene TRBV6-1 combines with J gene TRBJ2-2; 7 nucleotides align to TRBD1. V lost 10 bases, J lost 3 bases, and 8 bases stayed unmatched. The V gene's germline CDR1 is MNHNS and CDR2 SASEGT. The CDR3 covers 14 residues.

This clonotype was detected ten times or more. This chain joins TRBV7-2 and TRBJ2-2; D uncertain. Deletions cut 5 bases from V and 3 bases from J, with 16 bases between. The germline gives CDR1 SGHTA, CDR2 FQGNSA. This CDR3 region has 16 residues. CDR3: CASSPPWVAYTGELFF. The CDR3 coding sequence is TGTGCCAGCAGCCCCCCTTGGGTCGCGTACACCGGGGAGCTGTTTTTT. The full variable domain, with the rest looked up from reference TRBV7-2 and TRBJ2-2, is GAGVSQSPSNKVTEKGKDVELRCDPISGHTALYWYRQSLGQGLEFLIYFQGNSAPDKSGLPSDRFSAERTGGSVSTLTIQRTQQEDSAVYLCASSPPWVAYTGELFFGEGSRLTVL.

V and J are TRBV12-3 or TRBV12-4 and TRBJ2-2; 7 nucleotides match TRBD1. V was pared by 5 bases and J by 3 bases, with 6 bases of the junction left unmatched. This CDR3 contains 15 residues. The CDR3 sequence is CASSPTGSDTGELFF. The CDR3, as DNA: TGTGCCAGCAGTCCGACAGGGTCGGACACCGGGGAGCTGTTTTTT.

The sample holds many counts of this clonotype. The chain couples TRBV6-5 to TRBJ1-5; TRBD1 is a possible D gene (6 bases). With 6 bases removed from V and 3 bases from J, the gap between germline ends came to 18 bases. This CDR3 comprises 16 residues. CDR1 and CDR2 (germline): MNHEY, SVGAGI. CDR3 sequence: CASSWGRGLNNQPQHF. In nucleotides, the CDR3 is TGTGCCAGCAGCTGGGGCAGGGGATTGAACAATCAGCCCCAGCATTTT.

This clonotype occurred many times. This chain uses TRBV27 with TRBJ1-5; no reliable D call. The CDR3 loop spans 14 amino acids. Looked up from germline, CDR1 is MNHEY and CDR2 is SMNVEV (reference sequence). V lost 8 bases and J lost 2, with 13 bases in between. CDR3 sequence: CASGQVNGNQPQHF. CDR3 sequence (DNA): TGTGCCAGCGGGCAGGTTAATGGCAATCAGCCCCAGCATTTT.

This clonotype appeared many times. V and J are TRBV3-1 and TRBJ2-7; 7 positions match TRBD2. Trimming took 1 base from V and 6 from J; bases not matched to a gene: 3. From germline, CDR1 is LGHDT and CDR2 YNNKEL (reference sequence). The CDR3 is 13 amino acids. CDR3 sequence: CASSQAAGVEQYF. Here the CDR3 DNA reads TGTGCCAGCAGCCAAGCGGCGGGGGTCGAGCAGTACTTC.

The V gene is TRBV7-8, the J gene TRBJ1-1, with 8 bases that match TRBD1. V lost 5 bases and J lost 10; bases outside the gene matches: 6. Germline loops: CDR1 SGHVS, CDR2 FQNEAQ. The CDR3 has 12 amino acids. The CDR3 region is CASSTTRGRAFF. In DNA, the CDR3 is TGTGCCAGCAGCACCACCAGGGGGCGAGCTTTCTTT.

This clonotype appeared many times. This sequence joins TRBV6-4 and TRBJ1-1, with D uncertain. The germline V and J ends were trimmed by 7 bases and 1 base, with 13 bases remaining between them. The CDR3 contains 14 residues. Germline V gene lookup returns CDR1 MRHNA and CDR2 SNTAGT. In nucleotides, the CDR3 is TGTGCCAGCAACCCCAAGGCGGGGAACACTGAAGCTTTCTTT. As protein: CASNPKAGNTEAFF.

This clonotype was observed a few times. The chain uses TRBV9 and TRBJ2-3; 7 positions match TRBD2. CDR3 length: 15 amino acids. V was clipped by 6 bases and J by 0 bases; unmatched bases: 7. Germline V gene sequence: CDR1 SGDLS, CDR2 YYNGEE. CDR3: CASTLGGDSTDTQYF. In DNA form, the CDR3 reads TGTGCCAGCACCCTTGGGGGGGATAGCACAGATACGCAGTATTTT.

The chain employs TRBV6-5 and TRBJ2-7; TRBD1 aligns across 9 bases. V was clipped by 0 bases and J by 3 bases; unmatched bases: 3. CDR1 and CDR2 from the germline V gene are MNHEY and SVGAGI. The CDR3 spans 15 residues. The CDR3 nucleotides read TGTGCCAGCAGTTACTCGACAGGGGGGGGCTACGAGCAGTACTTC. Encoded protein: CASSYSTGGGYEQYF.

This clonotype was observed a handful of times. This sequence joins TRBV6-6 and TRBJ2-3; TRBD1 matches 10 bases. Germline values: CDR1 MNHNY, CDR2 SVGAGI (reference sequence). CDR3 length equals 16 residues. The trim removed 5 bases at V and 5 bases at J, leaving 10 bases unmatched. The CDR3 nucleotides read TGTGCCAGCAGTACGCAACGACAGGGGGCCAAAGATACGCAGTATTTT. Protein: CASSTQRQGAKDTQYF.